The present T cell receptor beta chain was sequenced within a study of cytomegalovirus exposure and HLA in healthy donors. Germline assignment: CDR1 SSHAT and CDR2 FNYEAQ (reference sequence). The CDR3 totals 13 residues. The PCR had 60 Vbeta and 13 Jbeta primers. The repertoire was sequenced with immunoSEQ multiplex PCR; TCRdb's copy has only in-frame clones and lacks some. Among 180,000 or so clones listed, about 79% were seen once. General study findings and limits: By a later analysis, the bulk of CMV-associated TCR beta chains appeared HLA-restricted. The authors enumerated some 160 TCR beta chains as linked to cytomegalovirus. It was likely that a cluster of highly shared sequence variants was a sequencing artifact. A later look showed TCR association rates differing by HLA locus, highest for DRB1 and lowest for HLA-C.

A remark on this clone: The antigen remains undetermined. An end of the junction differs from the germline gene, which may be a read error.

The TCR was taken from a boy aged 2-9 years in good health and CMV-seronegative. Sequencing was done on a sample of PBMCs. The rearrangement joins TRBV7-7 to TRBJ2-1, with TRBD1 as a possible D gene (6 bases). The chain's CDR3 is CASSLRRGDEQFF. CDR3 nucleotides: TGTGCTAGCAGCCTCCGCAGGGGAGATGAGCAGTTCTTC.